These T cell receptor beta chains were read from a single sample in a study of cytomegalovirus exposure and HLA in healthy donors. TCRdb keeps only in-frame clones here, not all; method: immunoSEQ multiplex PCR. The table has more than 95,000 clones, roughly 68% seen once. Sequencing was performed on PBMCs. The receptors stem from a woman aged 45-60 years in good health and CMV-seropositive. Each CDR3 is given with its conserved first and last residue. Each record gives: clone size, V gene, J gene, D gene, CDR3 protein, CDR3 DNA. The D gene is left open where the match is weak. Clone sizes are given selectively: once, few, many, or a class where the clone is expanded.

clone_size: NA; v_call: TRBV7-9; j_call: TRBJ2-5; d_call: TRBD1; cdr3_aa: CASSLGQGASQETQYF; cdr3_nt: TGTGCCAGCAGCTTAGGACAGGGGGCGAGTCAAGAGACCCAGTACTTC
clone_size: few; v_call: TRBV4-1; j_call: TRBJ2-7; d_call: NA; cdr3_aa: CASSQGQLMSEQYF; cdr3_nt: TGCGCCAGCAGCCAAGGGCAACTAATGAGCGAGCAGTACTTC
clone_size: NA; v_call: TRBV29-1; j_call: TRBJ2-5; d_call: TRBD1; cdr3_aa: CSVAKTGGQGETQYF; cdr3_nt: TGCAGCGTTGCTAAGACAGGGGGCCAAGGTGAGACCCAGTACTTC
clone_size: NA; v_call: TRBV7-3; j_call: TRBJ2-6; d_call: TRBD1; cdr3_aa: CASSPAATGFSGANVLTF; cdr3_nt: TGTGCCAGCAGCCCCGCGGCGACAGGGTTCTCTGGGGCCAACGTCCTGACTTTC
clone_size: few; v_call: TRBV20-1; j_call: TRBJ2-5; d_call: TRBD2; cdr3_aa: CSLSGGETQYF; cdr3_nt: TGCAGTCTAAGCGGGGGGGAGACCCAGTACTTC
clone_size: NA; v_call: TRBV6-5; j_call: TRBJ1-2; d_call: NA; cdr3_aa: CASSYSAGAGYGYTF; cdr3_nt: TGTGCCAGCAGTTACTCGGCAGGGGCAGGCTATGGCTACACCTTC
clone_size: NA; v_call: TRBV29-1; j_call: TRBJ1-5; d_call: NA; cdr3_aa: CSVGSGRDNQPQHF; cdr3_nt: TGCAGCGTCGGGTCGGGGAGGGACAATCAGCCCCAGCATTTT
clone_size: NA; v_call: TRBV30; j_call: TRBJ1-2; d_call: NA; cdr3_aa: CAWGEYGYTF; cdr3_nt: TGTGCCTGGGGGGAGTATGGCTACACCTTC
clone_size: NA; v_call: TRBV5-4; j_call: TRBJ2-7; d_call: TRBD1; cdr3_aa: CASSQRTGLSYEQYF; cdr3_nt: TGTGCCAGCAGCCAGAGGACAGGGTTGTCCTACGAGCAGTACTTC
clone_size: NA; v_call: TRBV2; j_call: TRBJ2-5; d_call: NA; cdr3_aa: CASSVQLGGARETQYF; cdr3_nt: TGTGCCAGCAGTGTCCAATTGGGGGGGGCCCGAGAGACCCAGTACTTC
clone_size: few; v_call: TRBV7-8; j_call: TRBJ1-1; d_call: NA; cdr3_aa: CASSLEVTGGNTEAFF; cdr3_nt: TGTGCCAGCAGCTTAGAAGTGACGGGGGGGAACACTGAAGCTTTCTTT
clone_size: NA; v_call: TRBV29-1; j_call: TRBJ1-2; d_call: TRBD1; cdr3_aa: CSVVQGANYGYTF; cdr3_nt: TGCAGCGTCGTTCAGGGGGCTAACTATGGCTACACCTTC
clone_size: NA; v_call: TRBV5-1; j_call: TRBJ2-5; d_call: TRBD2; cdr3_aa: CASSLNLAGGRQETQYF; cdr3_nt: TGCGCCAGCAGCTTGAATCTAGCGGGGGGAAGACAAGAGACCCAGTACTTC
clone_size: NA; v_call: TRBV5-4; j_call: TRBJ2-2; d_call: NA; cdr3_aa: CASSLGGSGELFF; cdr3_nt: TGTGCCAGCAGCTTGGGAGGATCCGGGGAGCTGTTTTTT
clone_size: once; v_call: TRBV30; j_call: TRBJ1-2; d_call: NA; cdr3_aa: CAWSRTGIYGYTF; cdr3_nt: TGTGCCTGGAGCCGGACGGGAATCTATGGCTACACCTTC
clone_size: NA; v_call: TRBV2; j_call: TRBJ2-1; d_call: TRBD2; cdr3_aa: CASGIPGLEHEQFF; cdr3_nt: TGTGCCAGTGGTATCCCGGGACTAGAACATGAGCAGTTCTTC
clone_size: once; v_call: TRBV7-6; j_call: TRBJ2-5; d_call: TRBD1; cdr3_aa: CASSPRQGGETQYF; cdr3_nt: TGTGCCAGCAGCCCTCGACAGGGGGGGGAGACCCAGTACTTC
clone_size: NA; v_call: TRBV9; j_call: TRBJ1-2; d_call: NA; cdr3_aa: CASTGTGSYGYTF; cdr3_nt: TGTGCCAGCACCGGAACAGGGAGCTATGGCTACACCTTC
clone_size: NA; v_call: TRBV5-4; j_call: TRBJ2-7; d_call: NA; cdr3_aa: CASSSDGQLAYEQYF; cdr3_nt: TGTGCCAGCAGCTCCGACGGACAGCTAGCCTACGAGCAGTACTTC
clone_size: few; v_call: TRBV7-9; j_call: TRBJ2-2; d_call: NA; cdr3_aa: CASSLVLGNTGELFF; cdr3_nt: TGTGCCAGCAGCTTAGTTCTAGGGAACACCGGGGAGCTGTTTTTT
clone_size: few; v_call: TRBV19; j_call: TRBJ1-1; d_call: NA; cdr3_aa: CASRDALGVNTEAFF; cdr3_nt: TGTGCCAGTAGGGATGCGCTGGGAGTTAACACTGAAGCTTTCTTT
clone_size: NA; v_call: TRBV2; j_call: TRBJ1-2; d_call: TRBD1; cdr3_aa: CASSELGGVRDGYTF; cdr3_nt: TGTGCCAGCAGTGAACTAGGGGGCGTTAGGGATGGCTACACCTTC
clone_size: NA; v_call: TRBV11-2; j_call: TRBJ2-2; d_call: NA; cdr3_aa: CASSFHQNTGELFF; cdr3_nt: TGTGCCAGCAGCTTTCATCAGAACACCGGGGAGCTGTTTTTT
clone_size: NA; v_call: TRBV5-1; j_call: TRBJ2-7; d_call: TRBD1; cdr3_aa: CASSPGTGGYEQYF; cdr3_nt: TGCGCCAGCAGCCCCGGGACAGGGGGGTACGAGCAGTACTTC
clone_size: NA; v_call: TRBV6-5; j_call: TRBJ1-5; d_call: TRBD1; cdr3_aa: CASSARDRGIQPQHF; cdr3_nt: TGTGCCAGCAGTGCCCGGGACAGGGGGATCCAGCCCCAGCATTTT
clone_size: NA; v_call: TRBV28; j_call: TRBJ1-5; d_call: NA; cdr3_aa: CASSLRQLRNQPQHF; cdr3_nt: TGTGCCAGCAGCCTCCGACAGCTACGCAATCAGCCCCAGCATTTT
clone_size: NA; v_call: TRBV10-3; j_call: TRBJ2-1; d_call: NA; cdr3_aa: CAISESPLQSTDEQFF; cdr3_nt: TGTGCCATCAGTGAGTCGCCGTTACAGTCGACCGATGAGCAGTTCTTC
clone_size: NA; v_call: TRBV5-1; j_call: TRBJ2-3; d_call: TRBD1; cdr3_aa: CASREGQGGTDTQYF; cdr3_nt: TGCGCCAGCAGGGAAGGACAGGGGGGCACTGATACGCAGTATTTT
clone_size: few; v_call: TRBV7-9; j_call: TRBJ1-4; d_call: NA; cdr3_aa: CASSPGFVDEKLFF; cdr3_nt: TGTGCCAGCAGCCCAGGGTTTGTAGATGAAAAACTGTTTTTT
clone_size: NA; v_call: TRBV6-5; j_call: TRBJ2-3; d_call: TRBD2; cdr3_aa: CASRLAGDTDTQYF; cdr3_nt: TGTGCCAGCAGGCTAGCGGGGGACACAGATACGCAGTATTTT
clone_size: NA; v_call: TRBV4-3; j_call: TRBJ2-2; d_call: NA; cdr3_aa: CASSRKAGGGDTGELFF; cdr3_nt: TGCGCCAGCAGCCGAAAAGCCGGGGGTGGCGACACCGGGGAGCTGTTTTTT
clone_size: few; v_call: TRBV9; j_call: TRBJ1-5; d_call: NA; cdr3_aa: CASSVVDNSSNQPQHF; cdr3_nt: TGTGCCAGCAGCGTAGTAGACAATTCTAGCAATCAGCCCCAGCATTTT
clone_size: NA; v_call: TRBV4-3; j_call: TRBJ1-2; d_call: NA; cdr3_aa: CASSQDIWGRGYTF; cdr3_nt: TGCGCCAGCAGCCAAGATATCTGGGGCCGGGGCTACACCTTC
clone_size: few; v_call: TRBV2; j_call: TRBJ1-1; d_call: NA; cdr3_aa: CASSQQGANEAFF; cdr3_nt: TGTGCCAGCAGTCAACAGGGAGCGAATGAAGCTTTCTTT
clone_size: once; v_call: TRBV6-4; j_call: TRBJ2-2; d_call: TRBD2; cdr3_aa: CASSPSGGARTGELFF; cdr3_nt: TGTGCCAGCAGTCCTAGCGGGGGGGCCCGCACCGGGGAGCTGTTTTTT
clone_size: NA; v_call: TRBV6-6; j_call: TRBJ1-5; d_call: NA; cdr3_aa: CASQTGTPGPQHF; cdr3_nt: TGTGCCAGCCAGACCGGGACACCCGGCCCCCAGCATTTT
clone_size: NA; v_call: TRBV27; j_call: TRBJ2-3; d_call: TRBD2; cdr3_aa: CASSLFLAGKTDTQYF; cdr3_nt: TGTGCCAGCAGTTTATTTCTAGCGGGAAAGACAGATACGCAGTATTTT
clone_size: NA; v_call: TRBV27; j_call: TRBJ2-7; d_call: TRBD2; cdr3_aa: CASSPLFTSGGNEQYF; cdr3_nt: TGTGCCAGCAGTCCTCTGTTTACTAGCGGGGGGAACGAGCAGTACTTC
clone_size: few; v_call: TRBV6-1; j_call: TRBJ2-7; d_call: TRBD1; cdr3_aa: CASSGQGAGQYF; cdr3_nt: TGTGCCAGCAGTGGGCAGGGGGCCGGGCAGTACTTC
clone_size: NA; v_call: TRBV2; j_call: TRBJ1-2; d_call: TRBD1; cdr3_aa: CAVTGGGYGYTF; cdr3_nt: TGTGCCGTTACAGGGGGTGGCTATGGCTACACCTTC
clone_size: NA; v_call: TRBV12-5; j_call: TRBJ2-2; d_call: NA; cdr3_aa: CASGLWPNTGELFF; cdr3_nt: TGTGCTAGTGGTTTGTGGCCGAACACCGGGGAGCTGTTTTTT
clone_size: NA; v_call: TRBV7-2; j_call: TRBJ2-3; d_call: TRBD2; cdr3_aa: CASSKGGTSGLTDTQYF; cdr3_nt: TGTGCCAGCAGCAAAGGGGGGACTAGCGGACTCACAGATACGCAGTATTTT
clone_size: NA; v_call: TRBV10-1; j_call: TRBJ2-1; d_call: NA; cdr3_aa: CASSQSIAEGEQFF; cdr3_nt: TGCGCCAGCAGTCAAAGTATAGCAGAGGGTGAGCAGTTCTTC
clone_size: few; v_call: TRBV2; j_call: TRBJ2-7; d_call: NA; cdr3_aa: CASSGLAYEQYF; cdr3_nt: TGTGCCAGCAGTGGTTTAGCCTACGAGCAGTACTTC
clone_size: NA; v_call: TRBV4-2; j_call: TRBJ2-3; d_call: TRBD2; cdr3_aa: CASSLTSGGGDTQYF; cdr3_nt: TGTGCCAGCAGCTTGACTAGCGGGGGGGGAGATACGCAGTATTTT
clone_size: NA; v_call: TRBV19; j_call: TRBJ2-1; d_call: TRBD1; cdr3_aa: CASSIDWDRGKNEQFF; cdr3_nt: TGTGCCAGTAGTATAGATTGGGACAGGGGAAAGAATGAGCAGTTCTTC
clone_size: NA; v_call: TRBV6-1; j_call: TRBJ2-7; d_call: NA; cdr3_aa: CASRFQGGYEQYF; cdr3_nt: TGTGCCAGCAGGTTCCAGGGGGGATACGAGCAGTACTTC